A single sample is the source of the 15 T cell receptor beta chains below, sequenced in a study of blood T cells in healthy people across ages. A second roughly 7 to 12 cycle PCR used barcoded and J-beta primers. One entry per CDR3 protein results from TCRdb running MiXCR on the 5' RACE reads. Of roughly 1,500,000 distinct CDR3 sequences in the sample, around two fifths were seen once. Specimen: blood. All receptors come from a woman aged 18-29 years in good health.

This chain connects TRBV3-1 to TRBJ1-5, with D possibly being TRBD1 (6 bases). The CDR3 totals 15 residues. Germline V lookup: CDR1 LGHDT, CDR2 YNNKEL (reference sequence). Trimming left V 1 base short and J 3 bases short, with 10 bases between. This chain's CDR3 is CASSQGGTSNQPQHF. CDR3 DNA sequence: TGTGCCAGCAGCCAAGGGGGGACATCCAATCAGCCCCAGCATTTT.

This clonotype turned up a few times. CDR3 nucleotide sequence: TGCGCCAGCAGCCAAGTGGCAGCGGGAGTAGGCAACGAGCAGTACTTC. Translation gives CASSQVAAGVGNEQYF. This rearrangement joins TRBV4-1 to TRBJ2-7, with 8 nucleotides matching TRBD2. With V trimmed by 1 base and J by 5 bases, 10 bases remained unmatched. The length of the CDR3 is 16 residues. Germline CDR1 MGHRA, CDR2 YSYEKL.

The chain employs TRBV18 and TRBJ2-3; D remains ambiguous. Germline values: CDR1 KGHSH, CDR2 LQKENI. CDR3 length: 13 residues. The V end lost 3 bases, the J end lost 5 bases, and 9 bases lay between the germline ends. The CDR3 protein is CASSPIQRDTQYF. The CDR3 DNA sequence: TGTGCCAGCTCACCGATCCAAAGAGATACGCAGTATTTT.

This clonotype was detected a few times. The J gene is TRBJ2-1, the V gene TRBV20-1; D is uncertain. CDR1 is DFQATT, CDR2 SNEGSKA, per germline (reference sequence). The CDR3 sequence is 14 residues long. Trimming cost V 4 bases and J 4 bases, with 14 bases left between them. CDR3 sequence: CSANRVGFYNEQFF. CDR3 nucleotide sequence: TGCAGTGCTAACCGGGTAGGGTTTTACAATGAGCAGTTCTTC.

In its sample, this clonotype was seen a few times. The chain carries TRBV25-1 and TRBJ1-2, with 7 positions matching TRBD1. Losses at the gene ends were 7 bases for V and 4 bases for J; bases not matched to a gene: 6. The CDR3 has 13 amino acids. CDR1 and CDR2 (germline): MGHDK, SYGVNS. CDR3 residues: CASTTGDSYGYTF. CDR3 DNA: TGTGCCAGCACCACAGGGGACAGCTATGGCTACACCTTC.

This clonotype was detected a few times. J is TRBJ2-3 and V is TRBV20-1; weak D call: TRBD2 (6 bases). The CDR3 consists of 16 residues. Trimming removed 0 bases from V and 0 bases from J, with 13 bases in between. Per the germline V gene, CDR1 is DFQATT and CDR2 is SNEGSKA (reference sequence). The CDR3 protein is CSARDPGGYSTDTQYF. CDR3 DNA sequence: TGCAGTGCTAGAGATCCTGGGGGGTACAGCACAGATACGCAGTATTTT.

This clonotype was counted ten times or more. This sequence joins TRBV29-1 and TRBJ1-4; tentative D call: TRBD1 (5 bases). Germline CDR1 reads SQVTM; CDR2 reads ANQGSEA. The CDR3 length is 12 residues. Trimming stripped 3 bases from V and 10 bases from J, with 12 bases between. Here the CDR3 DNA reads TGCAGCGTTGATACTGGGGACCCAAAACTGTTTTTT. It specifies CSVDTGDPKLFF.

This clonotype has a handful of counts. This chain joins TRBV20-1 and TRBJ1-2, with unresolved D. The germline V and J ends were trimmed by 3 bases and 7 bases, with 15 bases remaining between them. The CDR3 consists of 13 residues. Germline V CDR1 and CDR2: DFQATT, SNEGSKA (reference sequence). This CDR3 reads CSASGKGQSGYTF. The CDR3 bases are TGCAGTGCTAGTGGAAAGGGTCAAAGTGGCTACACCTTC.

This clonotype was detected only a few times. The chain has TRBV7-2 and TRBJ2-7; D remains unclear. Germline CDR1 reads SGHTA; CDR2 reads FQGNSA. This CDR3 spans 14 amino acids. Trimming took off 3 bases at V and 7 bases at J, with 16 bases between the two ends. The CDR3 DNA is TGTGCCAGCAGCTTTCGGATCGACGGCTCAGAGCAGTACTTC. This codes for CASSFRIDGSEQYF.

This clonotype has only a few counts. This chain links TRBV27 with TRBJ2-3, with 7 nucleotides matching TRBD2. Germline CDR1 is MNHEY and CDR2 is SMNVEV (reference sequence). V gave up 7 bases and J gave up 4 bases; unmatched junction bases: 8. This CDR3 spans 14 amino acids. The CDR3 DNA sequence: TGTGCCAGCAACGGGGGGAGGGCCCCAGATACGCAGTATTTT. It is translated as CASNGGRAPDTQYF.

Details on this clonotype: An end of the junction differs from the germline gene, which may be a read error. This chain connects TRBV4-2 to TRBJ2-5; 9 positions agree with TRBD2. There are 17 residues in the CDR3. Germline V gene data show CDR1 as LGHNA and CDR2 as YNFKEQ. In DNA form, the CDR3 reads TGTGCCAGCAGCCAAGGAGGCACTAGCGGGTACCAAGAGACCCGGTACTTC. Its protein is CASSQGGTSGYQETRYF.

Only a few counts were recorded for this clonotype. J is TRBJ2-7 and V is TRBV20-1, with 7 bases matching TRBD1. Trimming at V came to 6 bases and at J to 4 bases, leaving 12 bases not matched to a gene. CDR1 and CDR2 (germline): DFQATT, SNEGSKA (reference sequence). CDR3 length equals 14 residues. CDR3 loop: CSAQPDRAAYEQYF. The CDR3 DNA sequence: TGCAGTGCCCAACCCGACAGGGCTGCTTACGAGCAGTACTTC.

The table lists this clonotype with many counts. This sequence joins TRBV12-3 or TRBV12-4 and TRBJ2-7, with 16 bases fitting TRBD2. This CDR3 spans 16 amino acids. V shed 4 bases and J 5 bases; nucleotides not matched to a gene: 5. CDR3 coding DNA: TGTGCCAGCAGTTGGGGACTAGCGGGAGGGTCTGACGAGCAGTACTTC. Amino acid sequence: CASSWGLAGGSDEQYF.

This clonotype showed up just a few times. This chain joins TRBV28 and TRBJ2-7; a weak D match, TRBD1 (5 bases). Trimming stripped 4 bases from V and 4 bases from J, with 11 bases between. Germline CDR1 reads MDHEN; CDR2 reads SYDVKM. There are 13 residues in the CDR3. CDR3 nucleotide sequence: TGTGCCAGCAGTTCGACAGTAGAATACGAGCAGTACTTC. It specifies CASSSTVEYEQYF.

The chain employs TRBV20-1 and TRBJ2-5; perhaps D is TRBD1 or TRBD2 (5 bases each). Trimming removed 6 bases at V and 7 bases at J, with 18 bases between. The CDR3 is made up of 13 amino acids. Germline CDR1 is DFQATT and CDR2 is SNEGSKA (reference sequence). The CDR3 protein is CSAGPTDRGTQYF. The DNA for the CDR3 is TGCAGTGCGGGACCGACTGACCGGGGGACCCAGTACTTC.